Shown below are 15 T cell receptor beta chains from a single sample sequenced in a study of low-dose radiotherapy and immunotherapy resistance in tumors. cDNA synthesis used a TRAV/TRBV-specific primer set for both chains. TCR amplification used 20 PCR cycles, a constant-region primer and a V-primer adapter. TCRdb redid the calling of the reads with MiXCR, one entry per CDR3 protein. This sample yields some 10,000 distinct CDR3 sequences, of which 35% to 50% are seen a single time; 5% to 6% belongs to the top ten. These receptors were taken from a human donor with advanced metastatic prostate, ovarian, gallbladder or colorectal cancer (not recorded which). This table probably holds off-target reads from a library built for another chain.

V is TRBV14 and J is TRBJ2-4; 8 nucleotides line up with TRBD2. Germline-derived CDR1 and CDR2 are SGHDN and FVKESK. This CDR3 contains 14 residues. V lost 2 bases, J lost 8 bases, and 5 bases stayed unmatched. CDR3 DNA sequence: TGTGCCAGCAGCCAAAGTCCGGGGGGGGACATTCAGTACTTC. It is translated as CASSQSPGGDIQYF.

This clonotype qualifies as medium-sized (0.01 to 0.1%). The V gene is TRBV28, the J gene TRBJ1-4, with D unresolved. The V gene's germline CDR1 is MDHEN and CDR2 SYDVKM. The CDR3 is 14 residues long. Trimming removed 6 bases from V and 6 bases from J, with 14 bases in between. CDR3 residues: CASSWTAGDEKLFF. Here the CDR3 DNA reads TGTGCCAGCAGCTGGACCGCTGGGGATGAAAAACTGTTTTTT.

The chain joins TRBV6-2 or TRBV6-3 to TRBJ2-2; maybe TRBD2 (5 bases). Trimming left V 8 bases short and J 2 bases short, with 12 bases between. Germline loops: CDR1 MNHEY, CDR2 SVGEGT. This CDR3 has 14 amino acids. This chain's CDR3 is CASGASGNTGELFF. The DNA of the CDR3 is TGTGCCAGCGGTGCGAGCGGCAACACCGGGGAGCTGTTTTTT.

V gene TRBV7-2 combines with J gene TRBJ2-3, with 10 bases identical to TRBD2. The junction had 4 bases not matched to a gene; V was cut back by 2 bases and J by 5 bases. This CDR3 contains 15 residues. Per germline, CDR1 SGHTA and CDR2 FQGNSA. In nucleotides, the CDR3 is TGTGCCAGCAGCTTAACTAGCGGGGTCCTAGATACGCAGTATTTT. It translates to CASSLTSGVLDTQYF.

This chain connects TRBV12-3 or TRBV12-4 to TRBJ2-3; D is undetermined. The V end lost 6 bases, the J end lost 5 bases, and 9 bases lay between the germline ends. The CDR3 runs 12 residues. CDR3 residues: CASSPEIDTQYF. As DNA, the CDR3 is TGTGCCAGCAGCCCCGAGATAGATACGCAGTATTTT.

This clonotype showed up just a few times. The CDR3: CASSLTGGPYNEQFF. CDR3 bases: TGTGCCAGCAGCTTAACGGGAGGTCCCTACAATGAGCAGTTCTTC. The chain has TRBV7-9 and TRBJ2-1, with 7 bases fitting TRBD2. The ends lost 2 bases at V and 2 bases at J; junction bases unmatched: 3. Germline V gene lookup returns CDR1 SEHNR and CDR2 FQNEAQ (reference sequence). The CDR3 is 15 amino acids.

This clonotype was detected only a few times. The chain uses TRBV29-1 and TRBJ2-1; either TRBD1 or TRBD2 may supply D (6 bases each). The CDR3 contains 12 residues. Germline V gives CDR1 SQVTM, CDR2 ANQGSEA. V was cut by 4 bases and J by 10 bases, with 14 bases left in between. The CDR3 reads CSVVRGAWEQFF. The CDR3, as DNA: TGCAGCGTTGTAAGGGGGGCCTGGGAGCAGTTCTTC.

By sample fraction, this clonotype is medium-sized. The CDR3 protein is CATDLGENTEAFF. DNA of the CDR3: TGTGCCACCGACCTCGGGGAGAACACTGAAGCTTTCTTT. This rearrangement joins TRBV28 to TRBJ1-1; no reliable D call. Between the trimmed V and J ends, which lost 10 bases and 1 base, there was a span of 13 bases. The germline gives CDR1 MDHEN, CDR2 SYDVKM. This CDR3 is built from 13 residues.

About this clonotype itself: One junction end disagrees with the germline gene, perhaps due to a read error. The J gene is TRBJ1-5, the V gene TRBV6-1; D remains ambiguous. CDR1 and CDR2 (germline): MNHNS, SASEGT. This CDR3 has 18 amino acids. CDR3 amino acids: CAGSEGWAGRHSNQPQHF. The CDR3 DNA follows: TGTGCCGGCAGTGAAGGTTGGGCAGGACGACATAGCAATCAGCCCCAGCATTTT.

This clonotype showed up just a few times. The V call is TRBV10-3, the J call TRBJ2-1, with D uncertain. Germline CDR1 and CDR2: ENHRY and SYGVKD. CDR3 size: 12 residues. The ends were cut back, 8 bases at V and 8 bases at J, with 13 bases in the middle. The CDR3 DNA is TGTGCCATCGAAGACGGGTTCTATGAGCAGTTCTTC. Translation gives CAIEDGFYEQFF.

A word on this clonotype: The junction and the germline gene differ at one end; a read error may be behind it. V and J are TRBV24-1 and TRBJ2-3; possible D gene TRBD2, 6 bases. CDR1 and CDR2 (germline): KGHDR, SFDVKD. The CDR3 has 13 residues. The CDR3 is CATSVLEGRTQYF. The CDR3 coding sequence is TGTGCCACCAGTGTTTTGGAGGGTCGAACGCAGTATTTT.

J is TRBJ1-2 and V is TRBV18; D call uncertain. Germline V gene sequence: CDR1 KGHSH, CDR2 LQKENI. The V and J ends lost 0 bases and 5 bases respectively, with 7 bases between them. This CDR3 region has 13 residues. The CDR3 sequence is CASSPPAEYGYTF. CDR3 coding DNA: TGTGCCAGCTCACCACCGGCGGAGTATGGCTACACCTTC. The full variable domain, rest sourced from reference TRBV18 and TRBJ1-2, is NAGVMQNPRHLVRRRGQEARLRCSPMKGHSHVYWYRQLPEEGLKFMVYLQKENIIDESGMPKERFSAEFPKEGPSILRIQQVVRGDSAAYFCASSPPAEYGYTFGSGTRLTVV.

This rearrangement joins TRBV5-4 to TRBJ1-2; no firm D call. V shed 0 bases and J shed 4 bases, with 7 bases lying between them. The germline CDR1 and CDR2 sequences are SGHNT and YYREEE (reference sequence). This CDR3 is 13 amino acids long. CDR3 region: CASSLAATYGYTF. Here the CDR3 DNA reads TGTGCCAGCAGCTTGGCGGCGACCTATGGCTACACCTTC.

This chain joins TRBV20-1 and TRBJ2-1; D not resolved. This CDR3 is built from 14 residues. Trimming removed 5 bases at V and 0 bases at J, with 11 bases between. Germline lookup yields CDR1 DFQATT and CDR2 SNEGSKA (reference sequence). The CDR3 reads CSAGVRDSYNEQFF. The DNA for the CDR3 is TGCAGTGCTGGGGTGAGAGACTCCTACAATGAGCAGTTCTTC.

The V gene is TRBV20-1, the J gene TRBJ2-5; D tentatively fits TRBD1 or TRBD2 (5 bases each). V lost 4 bases and J 5 bases, leaving 11 bases between the germline ends. CDR1 DFQATT and CDR2 SNEGSKA come from the germline V gene (reference sequence). The CDR3 has 12 residues. The chain's CDR3 is CSATDWGETQYF. In DNA form, the CDR3 reads TGCAGTGCTACGGACTGGGGGGAGACCCAGTACTTC.